The sequence of this T cell receptor (beta chain) was determined in a study of early T cells in non-severe SARS-CoV-2 infection. This clonotype was seen repeatedly, ten times or more. Unique molecular identifier tags were affixed to discrete cDNA molecules. TCRdb analysed the 5' RACE reads with MiXCR anew, one entry per CDR3 protein. The table has about 29,000 distinct CDR3 sequences, roughly 5.6% seen once. Germline loops: CDR1 SGHAT, CDR2 FQNNGV. The V gene lost 0 bases and the J gene lost 1 base, with 9 bases spanning the gap. This CDR3 spans 16 amino acids. The source material was whole blood. The chain is built from TRBV11-2 and TRBJ2-2; D is uncertain. The sequence derives from an adult who was a healthcare worker with PCR-confirmed SARS-CoV-2 infection or an uninfected control (not recorded which). The CDR3 DNA is TGTGCCAGCAGCTTAGAGGCCAACCGGAACACCGGGGAGCTGTTTTTT. Translated: CASSLEANRNTGELFF.